The 8 T cell receptor beta chains reported below all come from one sample, sequenced in a study of blood T cell repertoires in COVID-19. Method: immunoSEQ multiplex PCR; TCRdb's copy keeps in-frame clones and lacks some. The top ten hold over 0.7% of the sample, which has more than 150,000 clones, roughly 89% seen once. Sequences were obtained from peripheral blood. These receptors were collected from a woman under 30 who had recovered from COVID-19.

The V gene is TRBV6-4, the J gene TRBJ2-1; 7 bases agree with TRBD1. The CDR3 loop spans 15 amino acids. Germline lookup yields CDR1 MRHNA and CDR2 SNTAGT. The trim removed 0 bases at V and 6 bases at J, leaving 5 bases unmatched. This CDR3 reads CASSDSRGLSNEQFF. Here the CDR3 DNA reads TGTGCCAGCAGTGACTCTAGGGGGCTGAGCAATGAGCAGTTCTTC.

V and J are TRBV7-2 and TRBJ1-3; possible D gene TRBD1, 6 bases. Trimming took off 3 bases at V and 5 bases at J, with 14 bases between the two ends. Germline CDR1 reads SGHTA; CDR2 reads FQGNSA. The CDR3 length is 15 residues. The CDR3 spells CASSLATGRRNTIYF. In DNA, the CDR3 is TGTGCCAGCAGCTTGGCAACAGGGAGAAGAAACACCATATATTTT.

This clone was seen more than once but under ten times. The V gene is TRBV6-2 or TRBV6-3, the J gene TRBJ2-4, with D tentatively TRBD2 (6 bases). This CDR3 is built from 13 residues. CDR1 MNHEY and CDR2 SVGEGT come from the germline V gene. V dropped 0 bases and J dropped 8 bases, with 8 bases sitting between them. The CDR3 loop reads CASSYSSGDIQYF. Here the CDR3 DNA reads TGTGCCAGCAGTTACTCTTCGGGGGACATTCAGTACTTC.

J is TRBJ1-1 and V is TRBV7-6; 11 bases are shared with TRBD1. The CDR3 is 16 amino acids. The germline V gene encodes CDR1 SGHVS and CDR2 FNYEAQ. Trimming took 1 base from V and 5 from J; bases not matched to a gene: 6. CDR3 in amino acids: CASSLGPGQGETEAFF. CDR3 coding DNA: TGTGCCAGCAGCTTAGGACCGGGACAGGGGGAAACTGAAGCTTTCTTT.

The V and J genes are TRBV6-2 or TRBV6-3 and TRBJ2-7; D uncertain. The CDR3 runs to 15 residues. Germline lookup yields CDR1 MNHEY and CDR2 SVGEGT. V was cut by 1 base and J by 1 base, with 11 bases left in between. The CDR3 sequence: CASSYLGGTSYEQYF. In DNA form, the CDR3 reads TGTGCCAGCAGTTACTTAGGCGGCACTTCCTACGAGCAGTACTTC.

This clone was recorded a few times. CDR3 in DNA: TGTGCCAGTAGTACCGGTACAGGGAATGAGCAGTTCTTC. Amino acid sequence: CASSTGTGNEQFF. J is TRBJ2-1 and V is TRBV19; possible D gene TRBD1, 6 bases. The V end lost 4 bases, the J end lost 7 bases, and 11 bases lay between the germline ends. Germline CDR1 is LNHDA and CDR2 is SQIVND (reference sequence). CDR3 length: 13 amino acids. Combining the CDR3 with reference TRBV19 and TRBJ2-1 gives the whole variable domain DGGITQSPKYLFRKEGQNVTLSCEQNLNHDAMYWYRQDPGQGLRLIYYSQIVNDFQKGDIAEGYSVSREKKESFPLTVTSAQKNPTAFYLCASSTGTGNEQFFGPGTRLTVL.

The chain uses TRBV7-9 and TRBJ2-2; the D gene is possibly TRBD2 (6 bases). This CDR3 spans 17 amino acids. Per germline, CDR1 SEHNR and CDR2 FQNEAQ (reference sequence). Trimming shortened V by 1 base and J by 1 base, and 13 bases separated the two germline ends. CDR3 bases: TGTGCCAGCAGCTTAGTATGGGGGGTTGGGAACACCGGGGAGCTGTTTTTT. The encoded protein is CASSLVWGVGNTGELFF.

The J gene is TRBJ2-1, the V gene TRBV3-1 (or the pseudogene TRBV3-2); D remains ambiguous. CDR3 length: 15 amino acids. Between the trimmed V and J ends, which lost 1 base and 5 bases, there was a span of 12 bases. Per the germline V gene, CDR1 is LGHDT and CDR2 is YNNKEL (reference sequence). The CDR3 DNA reads TGTGCCAGCAGCCAAGGAGTTGGCGGTAACAATGAGCAGTTCTTC. Amino acid sequence: CASSQGVGGNNEQFF.